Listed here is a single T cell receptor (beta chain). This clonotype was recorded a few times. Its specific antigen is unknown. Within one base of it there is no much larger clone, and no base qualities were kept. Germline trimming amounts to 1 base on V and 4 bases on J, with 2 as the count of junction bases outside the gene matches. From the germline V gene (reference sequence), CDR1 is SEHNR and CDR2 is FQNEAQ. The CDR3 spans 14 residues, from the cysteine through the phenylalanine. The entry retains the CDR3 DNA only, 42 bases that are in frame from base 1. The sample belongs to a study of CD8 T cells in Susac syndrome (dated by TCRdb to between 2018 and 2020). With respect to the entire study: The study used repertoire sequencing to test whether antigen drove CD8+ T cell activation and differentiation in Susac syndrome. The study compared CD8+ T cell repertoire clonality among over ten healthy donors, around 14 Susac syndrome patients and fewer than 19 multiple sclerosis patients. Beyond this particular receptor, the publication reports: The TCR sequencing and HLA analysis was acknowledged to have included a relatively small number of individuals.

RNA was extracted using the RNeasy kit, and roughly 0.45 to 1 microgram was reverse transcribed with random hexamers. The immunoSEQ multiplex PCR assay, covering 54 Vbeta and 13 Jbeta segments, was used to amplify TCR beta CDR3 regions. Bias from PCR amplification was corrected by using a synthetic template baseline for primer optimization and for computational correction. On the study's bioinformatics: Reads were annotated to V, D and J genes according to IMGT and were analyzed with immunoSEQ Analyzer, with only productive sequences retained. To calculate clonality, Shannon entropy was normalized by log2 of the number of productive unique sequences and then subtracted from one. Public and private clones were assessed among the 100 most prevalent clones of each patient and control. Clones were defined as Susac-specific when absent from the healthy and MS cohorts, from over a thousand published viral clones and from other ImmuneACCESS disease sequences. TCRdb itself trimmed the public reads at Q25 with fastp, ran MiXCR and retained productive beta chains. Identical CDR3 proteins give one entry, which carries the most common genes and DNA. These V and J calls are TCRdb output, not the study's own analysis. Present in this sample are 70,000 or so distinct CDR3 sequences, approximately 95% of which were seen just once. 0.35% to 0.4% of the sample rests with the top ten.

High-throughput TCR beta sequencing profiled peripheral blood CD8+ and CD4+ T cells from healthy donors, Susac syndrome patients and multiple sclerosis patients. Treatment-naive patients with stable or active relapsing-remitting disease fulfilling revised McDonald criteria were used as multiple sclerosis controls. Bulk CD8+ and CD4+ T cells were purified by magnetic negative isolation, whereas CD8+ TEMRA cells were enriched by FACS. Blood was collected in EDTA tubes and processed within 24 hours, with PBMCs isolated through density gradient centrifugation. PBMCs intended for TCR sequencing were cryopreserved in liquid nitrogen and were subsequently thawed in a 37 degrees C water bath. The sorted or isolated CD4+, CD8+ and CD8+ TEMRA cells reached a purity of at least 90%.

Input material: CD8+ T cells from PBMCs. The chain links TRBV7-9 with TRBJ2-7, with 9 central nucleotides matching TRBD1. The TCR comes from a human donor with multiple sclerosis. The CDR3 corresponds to CASSLGGTGYEQYF. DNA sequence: TGTGCCAGCAGCTTAGGTGGGACAGGGTACGAGCAGTACTTC.